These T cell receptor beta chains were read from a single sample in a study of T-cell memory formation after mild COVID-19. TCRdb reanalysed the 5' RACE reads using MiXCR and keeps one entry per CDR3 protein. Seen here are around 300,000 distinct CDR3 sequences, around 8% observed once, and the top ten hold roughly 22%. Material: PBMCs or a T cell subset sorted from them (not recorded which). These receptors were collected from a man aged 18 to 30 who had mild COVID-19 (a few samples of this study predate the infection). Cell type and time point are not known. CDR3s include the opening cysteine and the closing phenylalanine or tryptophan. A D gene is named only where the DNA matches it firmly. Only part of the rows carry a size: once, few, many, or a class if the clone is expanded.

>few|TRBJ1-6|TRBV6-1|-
TGTGCCAGCAGTGAAGCAGGGTGGGGGTCACCCCTCCACTTT
CASSEAGWGSPLHF
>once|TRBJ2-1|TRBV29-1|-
TGCAGCGTTGAAGATGCAGGACGAGGAGACAATGAGCAGTTCTTC
CSVEDAGRGDNEQFF
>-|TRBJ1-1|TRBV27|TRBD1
TGTGCCAGCAGAGGGGGCAGTAACACTGAAGCTTTCTTT
CASRGGSNTEAFF
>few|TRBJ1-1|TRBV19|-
TGTGCCAGTAGTATATGGGGCGGCACTGAAGCTTTCTTT
CASSIWGGTEAFF
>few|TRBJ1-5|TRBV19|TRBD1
TGTGCCAGTAGCTTGACAGGGGGTGAGCATCAGCCCCAGCATTTT
CASSLTGGEHQPQHF
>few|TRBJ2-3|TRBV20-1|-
TGCAGTGCTAGGGCAGTGGGGAACACAGATACGCAGTATTTT
CSARAVGNTDTQYF
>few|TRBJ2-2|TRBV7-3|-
TGTGCCAGCAGAAACGGTCCGAACACCGGGGAGCTGTTTTTT
CASRNGPNTGELFF
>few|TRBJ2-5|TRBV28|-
TGTGCCAGCAGTTTCGATGGGGAGATAGAGACCCAGTACTTC
CASSFDGEIETQYF
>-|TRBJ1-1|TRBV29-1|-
TGCAGCGTTGACGGGGGTAGCAGCACTGAAGCTTTCTTT
CSVDGGSSTEAFF
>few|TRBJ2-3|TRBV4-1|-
TGCGCCAGCAGCCCTTTGGACAGTGCAGATACGCAGTATTTT
CASSPLDSADTQYF
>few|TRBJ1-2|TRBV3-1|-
TGTGCCAGCAGCCTCAGTGTCTATGGCTACACCTTC
CASSLSVYGYTF
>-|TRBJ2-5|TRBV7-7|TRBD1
TGTGCTAGCAGCGCGACAGGGGTAGAGACCCAGTACTTC
CASSATGVETQYF
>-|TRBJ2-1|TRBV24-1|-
TGTGCCACCAGTGCTCCGTCCCAGGGGCGAATGAACAATGAGCAGTTCTTC
CATSAPSQGRMNNEQFF
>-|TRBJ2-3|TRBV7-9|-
TGTGCCAGCGGCAGGGGATGGGGCACAGATACGCAGTATTTT
CASGRGWGTDTQYF
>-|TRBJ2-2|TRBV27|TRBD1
TGTGCCAGCAGTCCCGGGACAGGTGTCGGGGAGCTGTTTTTT
CASSPGTGVGELFF
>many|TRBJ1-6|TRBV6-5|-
TGTGCCAGCAGTTACGGCGTGAATTCACCCCTCCACTTT
CASSYGVNSPLHF
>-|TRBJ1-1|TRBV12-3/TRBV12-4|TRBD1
TGTGCCAGCAGACGACAGGGGTGGAACACTGAAGCTTTCTTT
CASRRQGWNTEAFF
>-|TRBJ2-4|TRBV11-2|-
TGTGCCAGCAGCTCCGCTGGCAGTTTAGCCAAAAACATTCAGTACTTC
CASSSAGSLAKNIQYF
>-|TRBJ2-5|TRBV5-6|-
TGTGCCAGCAGCCCATCCTCCGGGCGAGAGACCCAGTACTTC
CASSPSSGRETQYF
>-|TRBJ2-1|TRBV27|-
TGTGCCAGCAGTTTAAGTATGGGTACCTATGAGCAGTTCTTC
CASSLSMGTYEQFF
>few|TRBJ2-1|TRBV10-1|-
TGCGCCAAGGGGGGAGGAGAGCAGTTCTTC
CAKGGGEQFF
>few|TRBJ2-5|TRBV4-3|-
TGCGCCAGCAGCCTTACCCCGGGGATAGAGACCCAGTACTTC
CASSLTPGIETQYF
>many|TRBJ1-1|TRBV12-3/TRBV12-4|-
TGTGCCAGCACTGAACAGGGACTGAACACTGAAGCTTTCTTT
CASTEQGLNTEAFF
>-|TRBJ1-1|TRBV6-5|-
TGTGCCAGCAAGGCGGCAGGCACTGAAGCTTTCTTT
CASKAAGTEAFF
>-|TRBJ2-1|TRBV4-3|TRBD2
TGCGCCAGCAGCCAAGCAAGCGGGGTTTACAATGAGCAGTTCTTC
CASSQASGVYNEQFF
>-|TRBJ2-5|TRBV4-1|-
TGCGCCAGCAGCCAAGAGTACGGGAGAGGGAAGGAGACCCAGTACTTC
CASSQEYGRGKETQYF
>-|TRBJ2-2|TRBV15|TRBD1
TGTGCCACCAGCGGGAGGACAGGGACCTCTTGGACCACCGGGGAGCTGTTTTTT
CATSGRTGTSWTTGELFF
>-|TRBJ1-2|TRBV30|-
TGTGCCGCCCTCGAACCCGGCTACACCTTC
CAALEPGYTF
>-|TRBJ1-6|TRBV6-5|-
TGTGCCAGCAGAACACAGGGTGGGATGGATTCACCCCTCCACTTT
CASRTQGGMDSPLHF
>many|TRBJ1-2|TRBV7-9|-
TGTGCCAGCAGCCCGGACAGTAGCTATGGCTACACCTTC
CASSPDSSYGYTF
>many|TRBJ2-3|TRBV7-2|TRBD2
TGTGCCAGCAGCGGGTCGAAGGAGCGGGGATTAGATACGCAGTATTTT
CASSGSKERGLDTQYF
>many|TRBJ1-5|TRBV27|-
TGTGCCAGCAGTTTGGGGGGCGTTCAGCCCCAGCATTTT
CASSLGGVQPQHF
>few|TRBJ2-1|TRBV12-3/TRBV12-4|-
TGTGCCAGCTCCCTCGGGGGTAAACAGTTCTTC
CASSLGGKQFF
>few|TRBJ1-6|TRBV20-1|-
TGCAGTGCTCGGCAGGGGACGGGAAATTCACCCCTCCACTTT
CSARQGTGNSPLHF
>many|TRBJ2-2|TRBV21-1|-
TGTGCCAGCAGCAAAGAGGAGCGGCCTTACACCGGGGAGCTGTTTTTT
CASSKEERPYTGELFF
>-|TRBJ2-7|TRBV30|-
TGTGCCTGGAGTGTAAATTATTGGCAGGGATCCGAGCAGTACTTC
CAWSVNYWQGSEQYF
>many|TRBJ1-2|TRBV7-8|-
TGTGCCAGCAGCCCTCGGAGGGGAGCTAACTATGGCTACACCTTC
CASSPRRGANYGYTF
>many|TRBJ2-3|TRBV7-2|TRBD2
TGTGCCAGCAGTCTCCCCGCCGCTAGCGGGGGGGGAGATACGCAGTATTTT
CASSLPAASGGGDTQYF
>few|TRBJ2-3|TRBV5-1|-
TGCGCCAGCAGCCCCGGACAGATTTACACAGATACGCAGTATTTT
CASSPGQIYTDTQYF
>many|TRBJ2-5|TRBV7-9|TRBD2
TGTGCCAGCAGCCTGGAGGGGAGGGCGACCCAGTACTTC
CASSLEGRATQYF
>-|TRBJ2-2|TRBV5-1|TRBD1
TGCGCCAGCAGCTTGTCGGGGACAGGGGGAACCGGGGAGCTGTTTTTT
CASSLSGTGGTGELFF
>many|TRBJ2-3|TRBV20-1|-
TGCAGTGCTAGAGGGAGCACAGATACGCAGTATTTT
CSARGSTDTQYF
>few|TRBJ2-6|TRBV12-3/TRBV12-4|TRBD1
TGTGCCAGCGGGACAGGGGGCTCTGGGGCCAACGTCCTGACTTTC
CASGTGGSGANVLTF
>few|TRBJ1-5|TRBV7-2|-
TGTGCCAGCAGCTTTGGGGCCCAGCCCCAGCATTTT
CASSFGAQPQHF
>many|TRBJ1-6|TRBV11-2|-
TGTGCCAGCAGCTTCGGGCCGAGCTCCTATAATTCACCCCTCCACTTT
CASSFGPSSYNSPLHF
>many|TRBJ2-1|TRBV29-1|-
TGCAGCGTTGAAGATCTGGGGCAGCCCAGGGAGCAGTTCTTC
CSVEDLGQPREQFF
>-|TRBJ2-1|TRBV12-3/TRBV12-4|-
TGTGCCAGCACCACTGACAGGAAGCAGTTCTTC
CASTTDRKQFF
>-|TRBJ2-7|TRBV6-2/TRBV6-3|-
TGTGCCAGCACCGACGGGGCATCCGCCTCCTACGAGCAGTACTTC
CASTDGASASYEQYF
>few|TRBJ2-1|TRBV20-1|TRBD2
TGCAGTGCTAGAGAGCAGCTAGCGGGAAATGAGCAGTTCTTC
CSAREQLAGNEQFF
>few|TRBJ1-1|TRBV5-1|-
TGCGCCAGCAGCTTGGTGGGGGGTGGGAACACTGAAGCTTTCTTT
CASSLVGGGNTEAFF
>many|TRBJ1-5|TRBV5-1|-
TGCGCCAGCAGCCCCTTACCACAGGGTTCAGATCAGCCCCAGCATTTT
CASSPLPQGSDQPQHF
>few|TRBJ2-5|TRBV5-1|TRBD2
TGCGCCAGCAGCTTGGATATGAAACCCGGGACTAGCGGGGGAGAGACCCAGTACTTC
CASSLDMKPGTSGGETQYF
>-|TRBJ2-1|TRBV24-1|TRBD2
TGTGCCACCAGTGATTCCGGGACTAGCGGGGGCTACAATGAGCAGTTCTTC
CATSDSGTSGGYNEQFF
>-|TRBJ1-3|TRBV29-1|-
TGCAGCGTAGGGGAAAAGACTCACTCTGGAAACACCATATATTTT
CSVGEKTHSGNTIYF